Detailed here is one T cell receptor beta chain. Its specificity is unknown. The data derive from a study of T cell responses to AZD1222 COVID-19 vaccine. Notes on the study in general: Recipients of AZD1222 seropositive at baseline numbered only 5 or 6. Repertoire sampling was restricted to post-peak T cell response timepoints. Receipt of two AZD1222 doses was followed by a rise in Spike-specific TCR breadth and depth.

Libraries were prepared by immunoSEQ multiplex PCR; TCRdb keeps only in-frame clonotypes and omits some of them. Among 100,000 to 150,000 clones listed, less than 95% were seen once. Deletions cut 3 bases from V and 3 bases from J, with 9 bases between. This CDR3 is 14 amino acids long. The germline gives CDR1 MDHEN, CDR2 SYDVKM. The clonotype was recovered from an adult in good health. The input for sequencing was peripheral blood, taken on day 0 of MenACWY control vaccination. The chain joins TRBV28 to TRBJ2-4; the D gene is possibly TRBD1 (6 bases). The CDR3 coding sequence is TGTGCCAGCAGTTTTGAACAGGGCAAAAACATTCAGTACTTC. Translating gives CASSFEQGKNIQYF.